Included here is one T cell receptor (beta chain) sequence, with context. The antigen is not known. CDR3 length: 13 residues. Trimming stripped 2 bases from V and 3 bases from J, with 8 bases between. Germline V gene sequence: CDR1 GTSNPN, CDR2 SVGIG (reference sequence). The data stem from a study of T cells in Graves' hyperthyroidism and ophthalmopathy. Background on the study: The authors collected peripheral blood at initial diagnosis, before any treatment. General observations from the study: Most thyroid clonotypes with frequency above 0.001 were detected in blood. Ophthalmopathy and stable hyperthyroidism were told apart by a 13 V-J model. In validation, the model predicted ophthalmopathy. These predictions came a median approximately 5.9 months before onset.

Amplified TCR beta CDR3 regions came from RNA transcripts. HTBI primers were employed in a first-round RT-PCR of the TCR CDR3. TCRdb processed the multiplex PCR reads anew with MiXCR; each CDR3 protein has one entry. The data show 530,000 or so distinct CDR3 sequences, approximately 17% seen once. The receptor comes from a woman under 30 with Graves' ophthalmopathy. The sample comprised blood. The rearrangement links TRBV30 to TRBJ1-5; D gene uncertain. This chain's CDR3 is CAWSTNNNQPQHF. The DNA for the CDR3 is TGTGCCTGGAGTACTAATAACAATCAGCCCCAGCATTTT.